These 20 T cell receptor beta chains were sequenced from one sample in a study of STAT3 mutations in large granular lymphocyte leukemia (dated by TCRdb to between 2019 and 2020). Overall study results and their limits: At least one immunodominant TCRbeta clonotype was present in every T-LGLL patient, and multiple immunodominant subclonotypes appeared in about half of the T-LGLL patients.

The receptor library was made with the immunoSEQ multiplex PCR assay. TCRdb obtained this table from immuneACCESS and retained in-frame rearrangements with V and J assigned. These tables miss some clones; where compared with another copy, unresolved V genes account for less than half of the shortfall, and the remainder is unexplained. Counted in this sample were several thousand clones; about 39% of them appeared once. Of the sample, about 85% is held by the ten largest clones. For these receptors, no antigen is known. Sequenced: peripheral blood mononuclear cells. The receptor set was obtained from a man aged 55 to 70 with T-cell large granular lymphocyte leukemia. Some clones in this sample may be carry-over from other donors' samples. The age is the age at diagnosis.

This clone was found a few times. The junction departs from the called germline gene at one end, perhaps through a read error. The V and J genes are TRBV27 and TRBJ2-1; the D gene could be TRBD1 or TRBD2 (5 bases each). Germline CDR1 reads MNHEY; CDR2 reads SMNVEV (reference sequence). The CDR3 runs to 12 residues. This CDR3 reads CASSASKGPEVF. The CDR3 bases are TGTGCCAGCAGTGCAAGTAAGGGACCCGAGGTCTTC.

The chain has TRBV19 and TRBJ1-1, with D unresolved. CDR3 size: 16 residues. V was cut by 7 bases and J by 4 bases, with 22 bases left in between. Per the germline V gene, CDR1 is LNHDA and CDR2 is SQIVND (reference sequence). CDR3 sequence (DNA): TGTGCCAGTAACTCGGGTTCGGTACTTTCGACCACTGAAGCTTTCTTT. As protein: CASNSGSVLSTTEAFF.

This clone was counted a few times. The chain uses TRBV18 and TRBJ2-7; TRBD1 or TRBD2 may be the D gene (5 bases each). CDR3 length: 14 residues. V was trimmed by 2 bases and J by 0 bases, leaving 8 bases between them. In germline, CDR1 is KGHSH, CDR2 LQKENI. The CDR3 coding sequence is TGTGCCAGCTCACCAAGGGGAGACTCCTACGAGCAGTACGTC. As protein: CASSPRGDSYEQYV.

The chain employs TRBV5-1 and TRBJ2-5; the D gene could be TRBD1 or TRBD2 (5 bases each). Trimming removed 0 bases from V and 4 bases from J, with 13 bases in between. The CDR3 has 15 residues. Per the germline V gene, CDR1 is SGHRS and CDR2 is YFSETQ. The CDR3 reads CASSLAVGGGETQYF. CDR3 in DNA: TGCGCCAGCAGCTTGGCCGTCGGTGGGGGAGAGACCCAGTACTTC.

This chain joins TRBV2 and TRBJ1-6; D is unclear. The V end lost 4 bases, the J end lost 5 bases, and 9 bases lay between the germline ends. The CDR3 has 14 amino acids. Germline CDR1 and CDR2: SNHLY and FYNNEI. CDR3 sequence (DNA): TGTGCCAGCAGTGCGCTGACTAATAATTCACCCCTCCACTTT. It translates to CASSALTNNSPLHF. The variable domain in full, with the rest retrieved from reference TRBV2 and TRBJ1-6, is EPEVTQTPSHQVTQMGQEVILRCVPISNHLYFYWYRQILGQKVEFLVSFYNNEISEKSEIFDDQFSVERPDGSNFTLKIRSTKLEDSAMYFCASSALTNNSPLHFGNGTRLTVT.

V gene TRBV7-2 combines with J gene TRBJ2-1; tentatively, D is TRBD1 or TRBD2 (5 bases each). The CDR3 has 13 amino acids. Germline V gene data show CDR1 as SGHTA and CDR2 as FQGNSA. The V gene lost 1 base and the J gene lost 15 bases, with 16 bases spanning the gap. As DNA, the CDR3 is TGTGCCAGCAGCTTAGAGCTAGCCCTGACAGTGTTCTTC. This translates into CASSLELALTVFF.

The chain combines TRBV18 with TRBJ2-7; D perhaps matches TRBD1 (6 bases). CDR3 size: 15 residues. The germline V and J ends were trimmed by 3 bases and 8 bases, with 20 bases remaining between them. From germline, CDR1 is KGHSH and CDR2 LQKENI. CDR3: CASSPIETGLFKQYF. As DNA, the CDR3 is TGTGCCAGCTCACCTATCGAGACAGGCCTATTCAAGCAGTACTTC.

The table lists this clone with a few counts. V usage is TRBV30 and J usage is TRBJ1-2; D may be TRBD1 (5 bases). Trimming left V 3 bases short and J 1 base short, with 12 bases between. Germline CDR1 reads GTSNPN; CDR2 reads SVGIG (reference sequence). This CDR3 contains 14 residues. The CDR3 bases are TGTGCCTGGAGAACCTCCCAGGGTAACTATGGCTACACCTTC. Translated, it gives CAWRTSQGNYGYTF.

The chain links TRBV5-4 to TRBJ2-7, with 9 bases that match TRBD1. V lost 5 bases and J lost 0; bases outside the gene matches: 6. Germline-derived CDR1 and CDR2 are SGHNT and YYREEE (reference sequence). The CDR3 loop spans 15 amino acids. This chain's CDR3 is CASSAGQGSSYEQYF. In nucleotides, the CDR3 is TGTGCCAGCAGTGCTGGACAGGGGAGCTCCTACGAGCAGTACTTC.

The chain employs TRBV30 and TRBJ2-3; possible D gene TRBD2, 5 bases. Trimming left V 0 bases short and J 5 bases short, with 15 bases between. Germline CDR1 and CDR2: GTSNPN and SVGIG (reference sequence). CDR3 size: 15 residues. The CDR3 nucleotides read TGTGCCTGGAGTGTACTGGACCGCCGGGAAGATACGCAGTATTTT. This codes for CAWSVLDRREDTQYF.

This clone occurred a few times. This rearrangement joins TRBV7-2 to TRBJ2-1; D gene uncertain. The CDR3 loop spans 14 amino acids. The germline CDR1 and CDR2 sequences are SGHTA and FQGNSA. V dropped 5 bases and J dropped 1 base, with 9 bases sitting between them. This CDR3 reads CASSIPGSYNEQFF. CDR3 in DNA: TGTGCCAGCAGCATCCCGGGTTCCTACAATGAGCAGTTCTTC.

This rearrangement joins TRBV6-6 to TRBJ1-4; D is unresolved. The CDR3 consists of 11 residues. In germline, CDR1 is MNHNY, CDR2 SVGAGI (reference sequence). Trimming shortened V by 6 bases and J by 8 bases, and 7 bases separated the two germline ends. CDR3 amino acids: CASRRQEKLFF. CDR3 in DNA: TGTGCCAGCAGAAGACAAGAAAAACTGTTTTTT.

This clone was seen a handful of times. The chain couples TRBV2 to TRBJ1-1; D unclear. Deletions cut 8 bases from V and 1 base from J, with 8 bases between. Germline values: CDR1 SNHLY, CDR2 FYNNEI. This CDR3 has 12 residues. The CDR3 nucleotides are TGTGCCAGCGAGACCCAGAACACTGAAGCTTTCTTT. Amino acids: CASETQNTEAFF. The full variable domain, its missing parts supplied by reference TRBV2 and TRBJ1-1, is EPEVTQTPSHQVTQMGQEVILRCVPISNHLYFYWYRQILGQKVEFLVSFYNNEISEKSEIFDDQFSVERPDGSNFTLKIRSTKLEDSAMYFCASETQNTEAFFGQGTRLTVV.

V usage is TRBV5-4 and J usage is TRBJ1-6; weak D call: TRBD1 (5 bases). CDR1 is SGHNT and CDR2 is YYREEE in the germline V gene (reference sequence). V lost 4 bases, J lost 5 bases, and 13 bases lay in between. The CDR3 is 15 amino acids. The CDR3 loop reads CASSAGGSDNSPLHF. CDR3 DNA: TGTGCCAGCAGCGCGGGGGGGTCGGATAATTCACCCCTCCACTTT.

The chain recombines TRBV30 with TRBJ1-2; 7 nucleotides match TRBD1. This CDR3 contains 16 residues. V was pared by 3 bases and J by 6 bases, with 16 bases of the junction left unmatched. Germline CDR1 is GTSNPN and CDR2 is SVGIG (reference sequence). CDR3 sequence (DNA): TGTGCCTGGAGCCGGACCCCCCCGGGACAGCGCCATGGCTACACCTTC. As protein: CAWSRTPPGQRHGYTF.

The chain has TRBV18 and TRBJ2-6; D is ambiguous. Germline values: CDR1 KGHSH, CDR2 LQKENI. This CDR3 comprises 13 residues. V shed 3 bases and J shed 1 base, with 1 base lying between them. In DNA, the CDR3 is TGTGCCAGCTCACCTTCTGGGGCCAACGTCCTGACTTTC. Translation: CASSPSGANVLTF.

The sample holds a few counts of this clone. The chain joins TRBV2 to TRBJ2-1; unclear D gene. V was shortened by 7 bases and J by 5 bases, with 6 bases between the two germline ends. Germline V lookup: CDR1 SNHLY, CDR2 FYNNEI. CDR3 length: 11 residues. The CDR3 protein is CASNQNNEQFF. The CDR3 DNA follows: TGTGCCAGCAACCAAAACAATGAGCAGTTCTTC. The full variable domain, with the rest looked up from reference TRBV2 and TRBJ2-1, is EPEVTQTPSHQVTQMGQEVILRCVPISNHLYFYWYRQILGQKVEFLVSFYNNEISEKSEIFDDQFSVERPDGSNFTLKIRSTKLEDSAMYFCASNQNNEQFFGPGTRLTVL.

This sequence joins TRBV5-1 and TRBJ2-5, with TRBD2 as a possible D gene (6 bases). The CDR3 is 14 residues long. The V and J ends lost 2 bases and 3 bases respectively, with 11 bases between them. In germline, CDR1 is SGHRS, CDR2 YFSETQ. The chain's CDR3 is CASSFTGAKETQYF. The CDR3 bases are TGCGCCAGCAGCTTTACGGGAGCTAAAGAGACCCAGTACTTC.

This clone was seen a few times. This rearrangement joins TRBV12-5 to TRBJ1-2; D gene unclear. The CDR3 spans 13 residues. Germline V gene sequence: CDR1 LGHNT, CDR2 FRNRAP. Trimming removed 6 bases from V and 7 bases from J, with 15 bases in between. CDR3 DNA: TGTGCTAGTGGGGCGAGCGTGGCTGCTGGCTACACCTTC. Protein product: CASGASVAAGYTF.

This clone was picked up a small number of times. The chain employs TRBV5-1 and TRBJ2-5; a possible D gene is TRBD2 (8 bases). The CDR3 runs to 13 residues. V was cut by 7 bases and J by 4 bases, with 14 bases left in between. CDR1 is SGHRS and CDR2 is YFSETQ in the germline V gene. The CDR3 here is CASSREGAETQYF. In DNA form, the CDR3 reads TGCGCCAGCTCCCGGGAGGGGGCAGAGACCCAGTACTTC.